The next 31 T cell receptor beta chains were all read from a single sample in a study of neurological immune-mediated disorders. TCRdb re-analysed the 5' RACE reads in MiXCR, keeping a single row per CDR3 protein. The sample lists approximately 32,000 distinct CDR3 sequences; less than 8.5% were seen once. The specimen was PBMCs. These receptors all stem from a woman aged 40 to 50 in good health.

This clonotype was seen at least ten times. The chain carries TRBV28 and TRBJ1-5; no clear D. V lost 1 base and J lost 5, with 15 bases in between. This CDR3 is built from 16 residues. The germline V gene has CDR1 MDHEN and CDR2 SYDVKM. CDR3 DNA: TGTGCCAGCAGTTTATCTAGAATGAGGGCTCATCAGCCCCAGCATTTT. Amino acids: CASSLSRMRAHQPQHF.

The table lists this clonotype with many counts. The V and J genes are TRBV5-1 and TRBJ2-1, with TRBD2 matching 10 bases. The CDR3 is 17 residues long. Germline V gene lookup returns CDR1 SGHRS and CDR2 YFSETQ. V lost 1 base, J lost 7 bases, and 11 bases stayed unmatched. CDR3 DNA sequence: TGCGCCAGCAGCTTGAGCAGCGGGAGGGCCCCGGGTAATGAGCAGTTCTTC. It yields the protein CASSLSSGRAPGNEQFF.

The chain is built from TRBV6-6 and TRBJ1-5; no firm D call. Germline-derived CDR1 and CDR2 are MNHNY and SVGAGI (reference sequence). The CDR3 extends over 10 amino acids. Trimming took off 8 bases at V and 5 bases at J, with 4 bases between the two ends. The CDR3 loop reads CASGYQPQHF. The CDR3 DNA follows: TGTGCCAGCGGGTATCAGCCCCAGCATTTT.

There are many counts of this clonotype. The rearrangement joins TRBV6-5 to TRBJ1-2, with D tentatively TRBD1 (5 bases). CDR3 size: 13 residues. V lost 4 bases, J lost 7 bases, and 13 bases lay in between. Germline V gene data show CDR1 as MNHEY and CDR2 as SVGAGI. CDR3 region: CASSWDVPPGYTF. Written as DNA, the CDR3 is TGTGCCAGCAGTTGGGACGTCCCCCCTGGCTACACCTTC.

This clonotype came up many times. This rearrangement joins TRBV4-2 to TRBJ1-1; D may be TRBD1 (5 bases). In germline, CDR1 is LGHNA, CDR2 YNFKEQ. This CDR3 contains 15 residues. V was clipped by 0 bases and J by 4 bases, with 12 bases between them. The CDR3 spells CASSQDGQGGTEAFF. DNA for the CDR3: TGTGCCAGCAGCCAAGACGGGCAGGGAGGCACTGAAGCTTTCTTT.

The chain is built from TRBV10-3 and TRBJ1-2; TRBD1 aligns across 10 bases. The CDR3 runs 15 residues. Looked up from germline, CDR1 is ENHRY and CDR2 is SYGVKD. The ends lost 2 bases at V and 5 bases at J; junction bases unmatched: 5. The CDR3 protein is CAISEKGQGKYGYTF. DNA for the CDR3: TGTGCCATCAGTGAGAAGGGACAGGGGAAGTATGGCTACACCTTC.

This clonotype was recorded many times. The V call is TRBV7-8, the J call TRBJ1-5; D is possibly TRBD1 (6 bases). The CDR3 covers 15 residues. Germline V CDR1 and CDR2: SGHVS, FQNEAQ. Trimming cost V 5 bases and J 0 bases, with 11 bases left between them. DNA for the CDR3: TGTGCCAGCAGCCCACGGACAGATAGCAATCAGCCCCAGCATTTT. It is translated as CASSPRTDSNQPQHF.

This clonotype was found many times. This sequence joins TRBV20-1 and TRBJ1-6, with D hard to call. Germline CDR1 DFQATT, CDR2 SNEGSKA (reference sequence). Trimming removed 3 bases from V and 7 bases from J, with 13 bases in between. The CDR3 is 14 residues long. This CDR3 reads CSARGQPGNSPLHF. The CDR3 coding sequence is TGCAGTGCTAGGGGCCAACCGGGGAATTCACCCCTCCACTTT.

This clonotype was counted at least ten times. The chain has TRBV19 and TRBJ2-5; perhaps TRBD2 as D (6 bases). CDR1 is LNHDA, CDR2 SQIVND, per germline (reference sequence). With 6 bases removed from V and 5 bases from J, the gap between germline ends came to 13 bases. The CDR3 extends over 13 amino acids. CDR3 DNA sequence: TGTGCCAGTAGAGCCGGGAGAGGGGAGACCCAGTACTTC. Translation: CASRAGRGETQYF.

The V call is TRBV20-1, the J call TRBJ1-6; tentatively, D is TRBD1 (5 bases). CDR1 is DFQATT, CDR2 SNEGSKA, per germline (reference sequence). The CDR3 spans 15 residues. The CDR3 reads CGTVRRSSYNSPLHF. CDR3 in DNA: TGCGGGACCGTCAGACGGAGCTCCTATAATTCACCCCTCCACTTT.

This clonotype has a count of ten or more. The rearrangement links TRBV10-3 to TRBJ2-3; 7 bases agree with TRBD2. After removal of 4 bases from V and 4 bases from J, the junction contained 11 bases not matched to a gene. The CDR3 extends over 16 amino acids. The germline CDR1 and CDR2 sequences are ENHRY and SYGVKD. DNA of the CDR3: TGTGCCATCAGTGTTATGGGGGGGAGATTGGCAGATACGCAGTATTTT. Its translation: CAISVMGGRLADTQYF.

This clonotype was picked up many times. The V and J genes are TRBV6-5 and TRBJ2-1; no reliable D call. This CDR3 region has 13 residues. Trimming cost V 0 bases and J 9 bases, with 9 bases left between them. Germline CDR1 MNHEY, CDR2 SVGAGI. CDR3 sequence reads: CASSYSRESEQFF. CDR3 DNA sequence: TGTGCCAGCAGTTACTCGAGAGAATCTGAGCAGTTCTTC.

This clonotype was detected many times. The genes are TRBV12-3 or TRBV12-4 and TRBJ1-2, with 7 bases identical to TRBD1. There are 14 residues in the CDR3. The junction had 8 bases not matched to a gene; V was cut back by 6 bases and J by 4 bases. Here the CDR3 DNA reads TGTGCCAGCAGACCGGACAGGCGGTTCTATGGCTACACCTTC. Residues: CASRPDRRFYGYTF.

This clonotype was seen at least ten times. The chain has TRBV5-1 and TRBJ2-7; D ambiguous. The CDR3 loop spans 13 amino acids. Germline V CDR1 and CDR2: SGHRS, YFSETQ. Trimming removed 0 bases from V and 4 bases from J, with 8 bases in between. CDR3 loop: CASSLVPSYEQYF. CDR3 DNA sequence: TGCGCCAGCAGCTTGGTTCCGTCTTACGAGCAGTACTTC.

This clonotype was seen at least ten times. The V call is TRBV4-1, the J call TRBJ1-6, with unresolved D. Per the germline V gene, CDR1 is MGHRA and CDR2 is YSYEKL. The CDR3 is made up of 18 amino acids. Trimming cost V 0 bases and J 4 bases, with 16 bases left between them. In nucleotides, the CDR3 is TGCGCCAGCAGCCAAGAAGCAGGAGCCTCGAAATATAATTCACCCCTCCACTTT. As protein: CASSQEAGASKYNSPLHF.

This sequence joins TRBV12-5 and TRBJ2-1; 10 nucleotides agree with TRBD1. CDR1 is LGHNT, CDR2 FRNRAP, per germline. The CDR3 contains 17 residues. The V and J ends lost 0 bases and 2 bases, in that order; junction bases with no gene match: 4. The CDR3 nucleotides read TGTGCTAGTGGTTTGGTAGCCGGGACAGGGGCCTACAATGAGCAGTTCTTC. Protein sequence: CASGLVAGTGAYNEQFF.

This clonotype was picked up many times. This sequence joins TRBV20-1 and TRBJ2-2; 11 bases align to TRBD2. Per the germline V gene, CDR1 is DFQATT and CDR2 is SNEGSKA (reference sequence). This CDR3 is 17 amino acids long. The V segment lost 0 bases and the J segment 0 bases; nucleotides outside the gene matches: 3. CDR3 sequence reads: CSARDPSGRPNTGELFF. The DNA for the CDR3 is TGCAGTGCTAGAGATCCTAGCGGGAGGCCGAACACCGGGGAGCTGTTTTTT.

This clonotype was counted ten times or more. The chain combines TRBV29-1 with TRBJ1-3; the D is unclear. Germline CDR1 SQVTM, CDR2 ANQGSEA. The germline V and J ends were trimmed by 4 bases and 10 bases, with 14 bases remaining between them. The CDR3 extends over 12 amino acids. The DNA for the CDR3 is TGCAGCGTTGTGGATGCCATGGGGACCATATATTTT. Protein sequence: CSVVDAMGTIYF.

This clonotype was seen repeatedly, ten times or more. V gene TRBV6-5 combines with J gene TRBJ2-3; 7 bases align to TRBD2. The CDR3 spans 15 residues. With V trimmed by 6 bases and J by 4 bases, 10 bases remained unmatched. Per germline, CDR1 MNHEY and CDR2 SVGAGI. CDR3 DNA: TGTGCCAGCAGAAGGGCGGGAGTTGGGGCAGATACGCAGTATTTT. This sequence encodes CASRRAGVGADTQYF.

In its sample, this clonotype was seen many times. The chain is built from TRBV6-5 and TRBJ1-3; TRBD1 matches 7 bases. The CDR3 sequence is 14 residues long. Germline V gives CDR1 MNHEY, CDR2 SVGAGI. J gave up 4 bases and V 4 bases, and 4 bases lay outside the gene matches. Here the CDR3 DNA reads TGTGCCAGCAGTTCACAGGGGCGGGGAAACACCATATATTTT. It codes for CASSSQGRGNTIYF.

This clonotype has ten or more counts. The chain combines TRBV7-8 with TRBJ2-2, with no clear D. Germline lookup yields CDR1 SGHVS and CDR2 FQNEAQ. Trimming stripped 0 bases from V and 5 bases from J, with 16 bases between. The CDR3 has 17 residues. The DNA of the CDR3 is TGTGCCAGCAGCTTAGCCCTCTCTACCTATATTACCGGGGAGCTGTTTTTT. It codes for CASSLALSTYITGELFF.

This clonotype is categorized as medium-sized (0.01 to 0.1%). The chain carries TRBV3-1 and TRBJ1-2; 10 positions agree with TRBD1. This CDR3 is built from 16 residues. V was pared by 0 bases and J by 2 bases, with 3 bases of the junction left unmatched. Germline CDR1 LGHDT, CDR2 YNNKEL (reference sequence). The CDR3 sequence is CASSQEWGQGNYGYTF. The CDR3 DNA follows: TGTGCCAGCAGCCAAGAGTGGGGACAGGGGAACTATGGCTACACCTTC.

This clonotype appeared many times. The chain employs TRBV20-1 and TRBJ1-1, with a weak D call TRBD1 (5 bases). Germline lookup yields CDR1 DFQATT and CDR2 SNEGSKA (reference sequence). Trimming stripped 3 bases from V and 6 bases from J, with 26 bases between. The CDR3 contains 17 residues. CDR3 DNA sequence: TGCAGTGCTAGTGGGACCGCCGGGACCCGGACTTGGGCTGAAGCTTTCTTT. Translating it yields CSASGTAGTRTWAEAFF.

This clonotype was counted at least ten times. The rearrangement links TRBV5-1 to TRBJ2-7, with a weak D call TRBD1 (8 bases). CDR1 is SGHRS and CDR2 is YFSETQ in the germline V gene. With 5 bases removed from V and 0 bases from J, the gap between germline ends came to 15 bases. The CDR3 runs 15 residues. In nucleotides, the CDR3 is TGCGCCAGCAGGCCCAACAGGGGGGGCTCCTACGAGCAGTACGTC. This encodes CASRPNRGGSYEQYV.

This clonotype was observed at least ten times. The J gene is TRBJ2-1, the V gene TRBV6-1; the D is unclear. V lost 4 bases to trimming and J lost 1 base, with 11 bases between them. CDR1 is MNHNS, CDR2 SASEGT, per germline. The CDR3 has 15 residues. CDR3: CASSVSRESYNEQFF. DNA for the CDR3: TGTGCCAGCAGTGTTTCAAGGGAATCCTACAATGAGCAGTTCTTC.

This chain uses TRBV5-1 with TRBJ1-4; D remains unclear. V was trimmed by 4 bases and J by 5 bases, leaving 18 bases between them. The length of the CDR3 is 16 residues. The germline V gene has CDR1 SGHRS and CDR2 YFSETQ. The CDR3 loop is CASSILAGLPNEKLFF. DNA of the CDR3: TGCGCCAGCAGCATATTGGCCGGACTACCAAATGAAAAACTGTTTTTT.

The sample holds many counts of this clonotype. The CDR3 loop reads CASSLDSGSTYEQYF. CDR3 bases: TGCGCCAGCAGCTTGGATAGCGGGAGTACCTACGAGCAGTACTTC. The chain combines TRBV5-1 with TRBJ2-7; 9 nucleotides match TRBD2. The germline V gene has CDR1 SGHRS and CDR2 YFSETQ. V trimming: 0 bases; J trimming: 2 bases; junction bases outside the gene matches: 3. This CDR3 region has 15 residues.

The chain recombines TRBV5-1 with TRBJ1-1; weak D call: TRBD1 (6 bases). Per germline, CDR1 SGHRS and CDR2 YFSETQ. V shed 5 bases and J shed 5 bases, with 13 bases lying between them. CDR3 size: 13 residues. The CDR3 sequence: CASSRGAGTEAFF. DNA for the CDR3: TGCGCCAGCAGTCGGGGGGCTGGGACTGAAGCTTTCTTT.

This clonotype was seen at least ten times. The chain links TRBV29-1 to TRBJ2-5; TRBD1 matches 12 bases. Per the germline V gene, CDR1 is SQVTM and CDR2 is ANQGSEA. The CDR3 is made up of 15 amino acids. Losses at the gene ends were 7 bases for V and 4 bases for J; bases not matched to a gene: 10. The CDR3 nucleotides are TGCAGCGCTAATACGGGACAGGGGGCACGAGAGACCCAGTACTTC. As protein: CSANTGQGARETQYF.

V is TRBV6-6 and J is TRBJ1-1; possible D gene TRBD1, 5 bases. Trimming cost V 0 bases and J 1 base, with 21 bases left between them. Germline assignment: CDR1 MNHNY and CDR2 SVGAGI (reference sequence). The CDR3 contains 19 residues. CDR3 sequence: CASSYSKAMGGRANTEAFF. The CDR3, as DNA: TGTGCCAGCAGTTACTCAAAAGCTATGGGTGGCAGGGCGAACACTGAAGCTTTCTTT.

This clonotype was seen repeatedly, ten times or more. The genes are TRBV5-1 and TRBJ2-3; weak D call: TRBD1 (5 bases). Trimming removed 6 bases at V and 3 bases at J, with 14 bases between. CDR3 length: 14 amino acids. In germline, CDR1 is SGHRS, CDR2 YFSETQ. CDR3 loop: CASKVQGSTDTQYF. The CDR3 DNA is TGCGCCAGCAAGGTCCAGGGTTCGACAGATACGCAGTATTTT.